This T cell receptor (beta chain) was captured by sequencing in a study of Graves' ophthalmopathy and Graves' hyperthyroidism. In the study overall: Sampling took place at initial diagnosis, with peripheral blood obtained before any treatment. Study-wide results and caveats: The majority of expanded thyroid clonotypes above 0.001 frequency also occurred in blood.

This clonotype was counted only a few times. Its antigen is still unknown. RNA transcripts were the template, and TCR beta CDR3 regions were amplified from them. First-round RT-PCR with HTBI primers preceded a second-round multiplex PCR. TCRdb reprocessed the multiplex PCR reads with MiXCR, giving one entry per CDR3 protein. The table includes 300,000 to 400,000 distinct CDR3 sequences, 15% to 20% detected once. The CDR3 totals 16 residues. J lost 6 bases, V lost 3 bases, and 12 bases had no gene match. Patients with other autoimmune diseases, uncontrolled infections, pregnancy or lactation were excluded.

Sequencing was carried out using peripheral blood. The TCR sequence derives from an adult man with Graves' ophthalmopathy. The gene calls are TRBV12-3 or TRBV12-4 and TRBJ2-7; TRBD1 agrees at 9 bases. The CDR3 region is CASSFLPGQGTSEQYF. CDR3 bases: TGTGCCAGCAGTTTTTTGCCGGGACAGGGTACCTCCGAGCAGTACTTC.